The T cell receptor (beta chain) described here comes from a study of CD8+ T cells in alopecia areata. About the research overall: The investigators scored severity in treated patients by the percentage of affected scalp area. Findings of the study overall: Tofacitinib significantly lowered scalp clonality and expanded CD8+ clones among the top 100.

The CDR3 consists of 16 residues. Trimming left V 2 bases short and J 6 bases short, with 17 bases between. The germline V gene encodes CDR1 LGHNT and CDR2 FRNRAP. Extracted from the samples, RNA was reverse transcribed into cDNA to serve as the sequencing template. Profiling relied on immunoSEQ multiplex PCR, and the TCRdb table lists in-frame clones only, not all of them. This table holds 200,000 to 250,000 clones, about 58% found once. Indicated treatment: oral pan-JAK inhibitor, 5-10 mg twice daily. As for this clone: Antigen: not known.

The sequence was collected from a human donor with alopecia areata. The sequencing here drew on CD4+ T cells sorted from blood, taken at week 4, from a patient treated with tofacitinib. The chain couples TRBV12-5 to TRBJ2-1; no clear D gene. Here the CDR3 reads CASGLPVPGGTNEQFF. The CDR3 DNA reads TGTGCTAGTGGTTTGCCAGTCCCCGGCGGAACCAATGAGCAGTTCTTC.